These 28 T cell receptor beta chains were sequenced from one sample in a study of human T cells and chemical hapten exposure. The time point was: pre-sensitization, week 0. The treatment here: therapeutic diphenylcyclopropenone sensitization with weekly scalp DPC. TCRdb re-called the RACE reads with MiXCR, one entry per CDR3 protein. The sample lists 85,000 to 100,000 distinct CDR3 sequences, 11% occurring once. Sequences were derived from whole blood, sampled in connection with sensitization to the hapten diphenylcyclopropenone (DPC). Every receptor here comes from an older woman with alopecia areata. Some clones in this sample may be carry-over from other donors' samples.

This clonotype was seen a few times. The chain couples TRBV9 to TRBJ2-1, with 15 bases identical to TRBD2. The V and J ends lost 4 bases and 7 bases, in that order; junction bases with no gene match: 6. Germline assignment: CDR1 SGDLS and CDR2 YYNGEE. The CDR3 has 16 amino acids. In DNA form, the CDR3 reads TGTGCCAGCAGCTCCCCGGGACTAGCGGGGGGTAATGAGCAGTTCTTC. Its translation is CASSSPGLAGGNEQFF. Combining the CDR3 with reference TRBV9 and TRBJ2-1 gives the whole variable domain DSGVTQTPKHLITATGQRVTLRCSPRSGDLSVYWYQQSLDQGLQFLIQYYNGEERAKGNILERFSAQQFPDLHSELNLSSLELGDSALYFCASSSPGLAGGNEQFFGPGTRLTVL.

The chain recombines TRBV20-1 with TRBJ1-5; D remains ambiguous. The CDR3 is 14 amino acids. Germline V gives CDR1 DFQATT, CDR2 SNEGSKA (reference sequence). V shed 4 bases and J shed 0 bases, with 10 bases lying between them. In nucleotides, the CDR3 is TGCAGTGCTATCGGGATGAATAGCAATCAGCCCCAGCATTTT. Translation: CSAIGMNSNQPQHF.

This clonotype was seen many times. The gene calls are TRBV18 and TRBJ1-1; D remains unclear. The CDR3 has 13 residues. CDR1 and CDR2 (germline): KGHSH, LQKENI. V was shortened by 4 bases and J by 2 bases, with 8 bases between the two germline ends. The CDR3 DNA reads as TGTGCCAGCTCACGAGATAGTAACACTGAAGCTTTCTTT. Its protein is CASSRDSNTEAFF.

This clonotype was picked up a small number of times. V usage is TRBV6-1 and J usage is TRBJ2-7, with 9 positions matching TRBD2. The CDR3 is 12 amino acids. Losses at the gene ends were 4 bases for V and 7 bases for J; bases not matched to a gene: 2. The germline V gene encodes CDR1 MNHNS and CDR2 SASEGT. The CDR3 bases are TGTGCCAGCAGTGCTACTAGCGGGGAGCAGTACTTC. Its protein product is CASSATSGEQYF.

The V call is TRBV29-1, the J call TRBJ2-7; 7 bases are a match to TRBD2. V was pared by 5 bases and J by 0 bases, with 7 bases of the junction left unmatched. Germline-derived CDR1 and CDR2 are SQVTM and ANQGSEA. The CDR3 has 14 amino acids. CDR3 in DNA: TGCAGCGTTTCCAGCGGGGCCGGCTCCTACGAGCAGTACTTC. This gives the protein CSVSSGAGSYEQYF.

This clonotype was seen at least ten times. This chain links TRBV6-5 with TRBJ2-5, with no clear D. The CDR3 covers 13 residues. Germline CDR1 reads MNHEY; CDR2 reads SVGAGI. Trimming left V 6 bases short and J 1 base short, with 9 bases between. The DNA of the CDR3 is TGTGCCAGCAGCTCCGTGCCCCAAGAGACCCAGTACTTC. The encoded protein is CASSSVPQETQYF.

At least ten counts were recorded for this clonotype. This sequence joins TRBV7-8 and TRBJ2-1, with unresolved D. V was cut by 1 base and J by 3 bases, with 10 bases left in between. CDR3 length: 15 amino acids. Germline CDR1 and CDR2: SGHVS and FQNEAQ. The CDR3 DNA follows: TGTGCCAGCAGCTTAGACACCACCTTCTACAATGAGCAGTTCTTC. This gives the protein CASSLDTTFYNEQFF.

This clonotype occurred many times. The chain has TRBV7-3 and TRBJ2-1; 8 nucleotides align to TRBD2. CDR1 is SGHTA and CDR2 is FQGTGA in the germline V gene. The CDR3 loop spans 17 amino acids. V was clipped by 5 bases and J by 9 bases; unmatched bases: 18. CDR3 nucleotides: TGTGCCAGCAGCCCCCTGGGCCTCCGGGGGGGCCGCGGTGAGCAGTTCTTC. This translates into CASSPLGLRGGRGEQFF.

This clonotype was seen many times. The chain joins TRBV11-2 to TRBJ1-1, with D maybe TRBD1 (6 bases). The V and J ends lost 4 bases and 0 bases respectively, with 12 bases between them. This CDR3 has 15 amino acids. The V gene's germline CDR1 is SGHAT and CDR2 FQNNGV. CDR3 amino acids: CASSSRGGLNTEAFF. DNA of the CDR3: TGTGCCAGCAGCTCGAGAGGGGGATTGAACACTGAAGCTTTCTTT.

This clonotype was observed at least ten times. The chain couples TRBV11-2 to TRBJ2-1; a weak D match, TRBD2 (5 bases). The CDR3 has 16 amino acids. Trimming pared 5 bases from V and 1 base from J, leaving 15 bases between. In germline, CDR1 is SGHAT, CDR2 FQNNGV. Here the CDR3 DNA reads TGTGCCAGCAGCATAAGCGCCGGGATATCCTACAATGAGCAGTTCTTC. Its translation is CASSISAGISYNEQFF.

This clonotype has a count of ten or more. The chain uses TRBV5-5 and TRBJ2-6; D is unresolved. The V gene lost 4 bases and the J gene lost 1 base, with 12 bases spanning the gap. Germline V gene sequence: CDR1 SGHKS, CDR2 YYEKEE (reference sequence). CDR3 size: 16 residues. CDR3 coding DNA: TGTGCCAGCAGCACCGCACCAGTGTCTGGGGCCAACGTCCTGACTTTC. Protein: CASSTAPVSGANVLTF.

This clonotype appeared a few times. The genes are TRBV2 and TRBJ1-2; the match to TRBD1 covers 7 bases. The germline CDR1 and CDR2 sequences are SNHLY and FYNNEI. V dropped 0 bases and J dropped 4; count of bases not matched to a gene: 8. CDR3 length: 16 amino acids. The CDR3 region has the DNA TGTGCCAGCAGTGAAGCGTCGGGACAGACACCCTATGGCTACACCTTC. This gives the protein CASSEASGQTPYGYTF.

This chain links TRBV18 with TRBJ2-7; no firm D call. Germline loops: CDR1 KGHSH, CDR2 LQKENI. This CDR3 contains 14 residues. V gave up 3 bases and J gave up 6 bases, with 15 bases separating them. CDR3 sequence: CASSPTPGWTEQYF. The CDR3 region has the DNA TGTGCCAGCTCACCGACTCCGGGCTGGACCGAGCAGTACTTC.

The V and J genes are TRBV20-1 and TRBJ1-1, with D unresolved. CDR3 length: 13 amino acids. Germline assignment: CDR1 DFQATT and CDR2 SNEGSKA (reference sequence). The V end lost 5 bases, the J end lost 0 bases, and 10 bases lay between the germline ends. The CDR3 bases are TGCAGTGCTGATACAGTAATGAACACTGAAGCTTTCTTT. Translating it yields CSADTVMNTEAFF.

This clonotype was picked up many times. The chain recombines TRBV2 with TRBJ2-7, with unresolved D. Trimming shortened V by 5 bases and J by 6 bases, and 8 bases separated the two germline ends. The germline CDR1 and CDR2 sequences are SNHLY and FYNNEI. This CDR3 spans 11 amino acids. The CDR3 coding sequence is TGTGCCAGCAGTCCCACAGCCGAGCAGTACTTC. Translation: CASSPTAEQYF.

This clonotype has ten or more counts. The chain recombines TRBV6-5 with TRBJ2-7; D is possibly TRBD1 (6 bases). The V gene lost 7 bases and the J gene lost 4 bases, with 14 bases spanning the gap. The CDR3 spans 13 residues. Germline CDR1 reads MNHEY; CDR2 reads SVGAGI. The CDR3 DNA follows: TGTGCCAGCACCTCGACAGGTACTTACGAGCAGTACTTC. Translation: CASTSTGTYEQYF.

A few counts support this clonotype. J is TRBJ2-2 and V is TRBV6-5; perhaps TRBD1 as D (5 bases). Germline CDR1 is MNHEY and CDR2 is SVGAGI. The V end lost 5 bases, the J end lost 0 bases, and 13 bases lay between the germline ends. The CDR3 spans 16 residues. Here the CDR3 reads CASSRRQPSNTGELFF. CDR3 DNA sequence: TGTGCCAGCAGTCGCCGACAGCCATCGAACACCGGGGAGCTGTTTTTT.

This clonotype was seen repeatedly, ten times or more. This chain joins TRBV27 and TRBJ2-7, with TRBD2 matching 9 bases. The germline V gene encodes CDR1 MNHEY and CDR2 SMNVEV (reference sequence). V was clipped by 5 bases and J by 2 bases; unmatched bases: 7. CDR3 size: 15 residues. As DNA, the CDR3 is TGTGCCAGCAGTACCCAGCGGGGGGCCCCCTACGAGCAGTACTTC. It translates to CASSTQRGAPYEQYF.

The chain joins TRBV2 to TRBJ1-5; D possibly corresponds to TRBD1 (5 bases). CDR1 SNHLY and CDR2 FYNNEI come from the germline V gene. The CDR3 sequence is 15 residues long. Trimming left V 6 bases short and J 2 bases short, with 14 bases between. Written as DNA, the CDR3 is TGTGCCAGCAGGGTTATTGGGACGGGCAATCAGCCCCAGCATTTT. It specifies CASRVIGTGNQPQHF.

This clonotype was seen repeatedly, ten times or more. The V call is TRBV9, the J call TRBJ1-5, with D unclear. Germline-derived CDR1 and CDR2 are SGDLS and YYNGEE. V lost 0 bases and J 4 bases, leaving 8 bases between the germline ends. The CDR3 length is 14 residues. CDR3 DNA sequence: TGTGCCAGCAGCGTAGACGGAGGGAATCAGCCCCAGCATTTT. This translates into CASSVDGGNQPQHF.

At least ten counts were recorded for this clonotype. V is TRBV5-1 and J is TRBJ2-7, with 8 bases lining up with TRBD2. CDR1 is SGHRS and CDR2 is YFSETQ in the germline V gene. V was pared by 0 bases and J by 5 bases, with 7 bases of the junction left unmatched. CDR3 size: 15 residues. In DNA form, the CDR3 reads TGCGCCAGCAGCTTGGCCGTGCGGGGGGACGACGAGCAGTACTTC. Protein product: CASSLAVRGDDEQYF.

The CDR3 loop is CAWKGPDTQYF. The CDR3, as DNA: TGTGCCTGGAAGGGCCCAGATACGCAGTATTTT. V and J are TRBV30 and TRBJ2-3; D is unclear. CDR3 length: 11 amino acids. The V gene lost 4 bases and the J gene lost 4 bases, with 6 bases spanning the gap. From germline, CDR1 is GTSNPN and CDR2 SVGIG (reference sequence). Variable domain in full (rest from reference TRBV30 and TRBJ2-3): SQTIHQWPATLVQPVGSPLSLECTVEGTSNPNLYWYRQAAGRGLQLLFYSVGIGQISSEVPQNLSASRPQDRQFILSSKKLLLSDSGFYLCAWKGPDTQYFGPGTRLTVL.

Many counts were recorded for this clonotype. V gene TRBV5-1 combines with J gene TRBJ2-2, with TRBD2 identical over 9 bases. The CDR3 sequence is 16 residues long. Per germline, CDR1 SGHRS and CDR2 YFSETQ. V shed 4 bases and J 1 base; nucleotides not matched to a gene: 5. The CDR3 protein is CASSPVAGENTGELFF. DNA for the CDR3: TGCGCCAGCAGCCCCGTAGCGGGGGAGAACACCGGGGAGCTGTTTTTT.

The V call is TRBV2, the J call TRBJ2-2, with D tentatively TRBD2 (5 bases). The CDR3 spans 15 residues. Germline lookup yields CDR1 SNHLY and CDR2 FYNNEI. V shed 8 bases and J shed 0 bases, with 13 bases lying between them. CDR3 amino acids: CASCRERTNTGELFF. In nucleotides, the CDR3 is TGTGCCAGCTGTCGGGAACGGACGAACACCGGGGAGCTGTTTTTT.

V is TRBV5-1 and J is TRBJ2-7, with a weak D call TRBD2 (5 bases). Trimming cost V 3 bases and J 2 bases, with 12 bases left between them. The CDR3 covers 14 residues. The germline V gene has CDR1 SGHRS and CDR2 YFSETQ. The CDR3 sequence: CASSSSTTTYEQYF. CDR3 DNA: TGCGCCAGCAGCTCCTCGACGACTACCTACGAGCAGTACTTC.

There are many counts of this clonotype. The V and J genes are TRBV2 and TRBJ1-4; D might be TRBD1 (5 bases). This CDR3 is built from 14 residues. Germline CDR1 is SNHLY and CDR2 is FYNNEI. V was pared by 11 bases and J by 0 bases, with 13 bases between. The CDR3 protein is CAGVQGSTNEKLFF. CDR3 bases: TGTGCCGGGGTCCAGGGTTCAACTAATGAAAAACTGTTTTTT.

This clonotype was seen many times. The chain combines TRBV11-1 with TRBJ2-5; D may be TRBD2 (5 bases). CDR1 SGHAT and CDR2 FQDESV come from the germline V gene (reference sequence). V was shortened by 4 bases and J by 5 bases, with 14 bases between the two germline ends. The CDR3 sequence is 14 residues long. The CDR3 loop reads CASSSTLGKETQYF. Here the CDR3 DNA reads TGTGCCAGCAGCTCCACACTAGGAAAGGAGACCCAGTACTTC.

V gene TRBV6-1 combines with J gene TRBJ2-3, with D perhaps given as TRBD1 or TRBD2 (5 bases each). Germline CDR1 and CDR2: MNHNS and SASEGT. This CDR3 comprises 15 residues. V shed 3 bases and J shed 2 bases, with 12 bases lying between them. The CDR3 DNA reads TGTGCCAGCAGTGAGTGGGGGATTCTCACAGATACGCAGTATTTT. Translated: CASSEWGILTDTQYF.